This paragraph reports one T cell receptor beta chain. This sample was taken from a study of blood T cell repertoires in COVID-19. Study-level information: From the United States, Italy and Spain came samples of acute and convalescent COVID-19. The analysed material was cDNA or gDNA that came from T cells, B-cell-depleted T cells, or PBMCs.

V was clipped by 1 base and J by 6 bases; unmatched bases: 2. This CDR3 spans 13 amino acids. Source study methods: Reference gene primer amplification gave nucleated cell count estimates. Clones were sequenced by immunoSEQ multiplex PCR, and TCRdb holds only the in-frame ones, with some missing. Clone size and V and J calls were adopted from that table, with D and trimming inferred from the DNA. The data contain 250,000 or so clones, 75% to 90% of them singletons. The chain recombines TRBV12-3 or TRBV12-4 with TRBJ2-7; 8 bases match TRBD1. The origin of this receptor is a woman between 40 and 55 years old who had recovered from COVID-19. The sample comprised peripheral blood. CDR3 region: CASSLGTGSEQYF. The CDR3 nucleotides are TGTGCCAGCAGTTTAGGGACAGGGTCCGAGCAGTACTTC.